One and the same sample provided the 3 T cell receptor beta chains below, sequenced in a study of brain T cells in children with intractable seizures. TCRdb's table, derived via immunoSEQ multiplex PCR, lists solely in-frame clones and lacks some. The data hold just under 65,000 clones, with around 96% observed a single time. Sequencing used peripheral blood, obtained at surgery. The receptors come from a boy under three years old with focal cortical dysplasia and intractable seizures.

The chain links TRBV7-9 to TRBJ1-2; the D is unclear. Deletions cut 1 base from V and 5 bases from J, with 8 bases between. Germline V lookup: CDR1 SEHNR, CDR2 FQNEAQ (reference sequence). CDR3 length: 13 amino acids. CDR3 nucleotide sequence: TGTGCCAGCAGCTTAGGGGGATCATATGGCTACACCTTC. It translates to CASSLGGSYGYTF.

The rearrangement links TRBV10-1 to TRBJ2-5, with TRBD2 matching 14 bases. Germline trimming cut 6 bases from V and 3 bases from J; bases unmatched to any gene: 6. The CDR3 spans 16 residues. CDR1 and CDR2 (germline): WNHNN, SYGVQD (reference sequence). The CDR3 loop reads CASSTGTSGGEETQYF. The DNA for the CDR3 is TGCGCCAGCAGCACAGGGACTAGCGGGGGCGAAGAGACCCAGTACTTC.

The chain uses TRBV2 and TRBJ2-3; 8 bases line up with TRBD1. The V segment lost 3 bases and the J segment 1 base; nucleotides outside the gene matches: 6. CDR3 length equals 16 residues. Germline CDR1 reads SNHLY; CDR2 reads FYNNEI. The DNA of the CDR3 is TGTGCCAGCAGTGATTCCGAGACAGGGGGCACAGATACGCAGTATTTT. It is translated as CASSDSETGGTDTQYF.